The clone carrying this TCR beta chain was counted only a few times. The antigen remains undetermined. Using a CD8+CD4-CCR7+CD45RA+ phenotype, naive CD8 T cells were sorted. V lost 5 bases to trimming and J lost 1 base; unmatched junction nucleotides: 6. Looked up from germline, CDR1 is SGHNT and CDR2 is YYREEE (reference sequence). The CDR3 is 15 residues long. This specimen belongs to a study of molecular identifiers for immune sequencing clone quantification. Study overall: Five portions were made in replicates from RNA of roughly 20,000 or 100,000 naive CD8 cells, and four underwent sequencing.

It was with previously described methods and listed TCR primers that bulk TCR libraries were made. Via MiXCR, TCRdb re-called the PCR reads, giving one row per CDR3 protein. The repertoire includes about 68,000 distinct CDR3 sequences, 15% to 20% of them detected once, and 1.5% sits in the top ten. Study outcomes and limitations: It was shown that clones above 20 RNA copies held over 97% of effector molecules, but under 1% in naive cells.

The source is a human donor in good health. Some libraries in this study had Jurkat cell RNA spiked in. This sequence joins TRBV5-4 and TRBJ2-5, with TRBD1 identical over 9 bases. The specimen was naive CD8+ T cells from blood, with Jurkat cell RNA spiked in. Regarding subset: FACS-sorted CD8+CD4-CCR7+CD45RA+ naive T cells. The CDR3 DNA reads TGTGCCAGCAGTTCCGGGACAGGGATCCAAGAGACCCAGTACTTC. This codes for CASSSGTGIQETQYF.